These 17 T cell receptor beta chains originate from one sample sequenced in a study of blood T cell repertoires in COVID-19. The protocol was immunoSEQ multiplex PCR, while the TCRdb copy is restricted to in-frame clones and leaves out a portion. The repertoire holds 150,000 to 200,000 clones, with about 86% as singletons. The sample was peripheral blood. The source of these receptors is a woman aged 70-85 years with acute or convalescent COVID-19.

This chain uses TRBV5-1 with TRBJ2-2; possibly TRBD2 for D (6 bases). In germline, CDR1 is SGHRS, CDR2 YFSETQ. CDR3 length: 15 amino acids. V lost 0 bases and J lost 4, with 10 bases in between. In nucleotides, the CDR3 is TGCGCCAGCAGCTTGGTGGGACTCACCACCGGGGAGCTGTTTTTT. This encodes CASSLVGLTTGELFF.

This chain uses TRBV15 with TRBJ2-4, with D possibly TRBD1 on 5 matching bases. The ends were cut back, 4 bases at V and 5 bases at J, with 12 bases in the middle. In germline, CDR1 is LNHNV, CDR2 YYDKDF (reference sequence). The CDR3 is 14 amino acids. The CDR3 sequence: CATSINLRENIQYF. DNA of the CDR3: TGTGCCACCAGCATAAACCTCAGGGAAAACATTCAGTACTTC.

This chain connects TRBV5-1 to TRBJ1-3; weak D call: TRBD1 (6 bases). CDR1 SGHRS and CDR2 YFSETQ come from the germline V gene. There are 17 residues in the CDR3. V was clipped by 3 bases and J by 0 bases, with 16 bases between them. CDR3 region: CASSSTGSRISGNTIYF. Here the CDR3 DNA reads TGCGCCAGCAGCTCGACAGGATCGAGGATCTCTGGAAACACCATATATTTT.

This rearrangement joins TRBV5-1 to TRBJ2-1; 10 nucleotides match TRBD2. J gave up 1 base and V 4 bases, and 2 bases lay outside the gene matches. This CDR3 contains 15 residues. Germline lookup yields CDR1 SGHRS and CDR2 YFSETQ. The CDR3 DNA reads as TGCGCCAGCAGCACTAGCGGGACTTCCTACAATGAGCAGTTCTTC. The encoded protein is CASSTSGTSYNEQFF.

This chain uses TRBV7-9 with TRBJ2-1; no reliable D call. The CDR3 totals 15 residues. Germline V gene data show CDR1 as SEHNR and CDR2 as FQNEAQ (reference sequence). V gave up 1 base and J gave up 3 bases, with 10 bases separating them. CDR3 region: CASSLGGVSYNEQFF. The CDR3 coding sequence is TGTGCCAGCAGCTTAGGAGGAGTCAGCTACAATGAGCAGTTCTTC.

The chain combines TRBV28 with TRBJ1-2, with TRBD1 matching 7 bases. Germline lookup yields CDR1 MDHEN and CDR2 SYDVKM. The CDR3 covers 15 residues. The junction had 9 bases not matched to a gene; V was cut back by 6 bases and J by 2 bases. This chain's CDR3 is CASRRPVGQNYGYTF. CDR3 DNA: TGTGCCAGCAGACGCCCCGTGGGACAGAACTATGGCTACACCTTC.

The rearrangement joins TRBV7-9 to TRBJ1-3; 7 bases align to TRBD1. This CDR3 is built from 16 residues. Germline V gene sequence: CDR1 SEHNR, CDR2 FQNEAQ (reference sequence). The V and J ends lost 4 bases and 6 bases, in that order; junction bases with no gene match: 12. The CDR3 DNA follows: TGTGCCAGCAGCTCACCGGCAGGGGGATTTTTAAACACCATATATTTT. Its translation: CASSSPAGGFLNTIYF.

The V call is TRBV3-1 (or the pseudogene TRBV3-2), the J call TRBJ2-5, with 7 bases matching TRBD2. The CDR3 runs to 13 residues. V lost 1 base and J lost 4; bases outside the gene matches: 0. Per germline, CDR1 LGHDT and CDR2 YNNKEL (reference sequence). CDR3 DNA: TGTGCCAGCAGCCAAGGACTAGCAGAGACCCAGTACTTC. Translated: CASSQGLAETQYF.

V gene TRBV18 combines with J gene TRBJ1-2; TRBD1 is a possible D gene (5 bases). Germline values: CDR1 KGHSH, CDR2 LQKENI. This CDR3 comprises 13 residues. V was shortened by 6 bases and J by 3 bases, with 11 bases between the two germline ends. The CDR3 region is CASSDTGDYGYTF. The CDR3 bases are TGTGCCAGCTCCGATACAGGAGACTATGGCTACACCTTC.

The CDR3, as DNA: TGTGCCAGCAGCCACGGACAGAATACTAATGAAAAACTGTTTTTT. Translated, it gives CASSHGQNTNEKLFF. This chain connects TRBV3-1 (or the pseudogene TRBV3-2) to TRBJ1-4, with a tentative D call TRBD1 (6 bases). V lost 3 bases, J lost 2 bases, and 10 bases lay in between. The CDR3 contains 15 residues. Germline values: CDR1 LGHDT, CDR2 YNNKEL (reference sequence).

The chain links TRBV5-5 to TRBJ1-2; unclear D gene. Germline V gene lookup returns CDR1 SGHKS and CDR2 YYEKEE (reference sequence). V lost 3 bases and J 5 bases, leaving 8 bases between the germline ends. The CDR3 has 12 amino acids. The DNA of the CDR3 is TGTGCCAGCAGCTCATACACGTATGGCTACACCTTC. Protein product: CASSSYTYGYTF.

This sequence joins TRBV5-1 and TRBJ2-2; D not certain. Germline V gene data show CDR1 as SGHRS and CDR2 as YFSETQ. V was pared by 5 bases and J by 0 bases, with 11 bases between. This CDR3 comprises 15 residues. The CDR3 is CASRRTPTNTGELFF. DNA for the CDR3: TGCGCCAGCAGAAGAACACCGACGAACACCGGGGAGCTGTTTTTT. Full variable domain (rest looked up from reference TRBV5-1 and TRBJ2-2): KAGVTQTPRYLIKTRGQQVTLSCSPISGHRSVSWYQQTPGQGLQFLFEYFSETQRNKGNFPGRFSGRQFSNSRSEMNVSTLELGDSALYLCASRRTPTNTGELFFGEGSRLTVL.

V is TRBV27 and J is TRBJ2-6; perhaps TRBD2 as D (6 bases). Looked up from germline, CDR1 is MNHEY and CDR2 is SMNVEV (reference sequence). V lost 6 bases to trimming and J lost 1 base, with 10 bases between them. This CDR3 spans 15 amino acids. The CDR3 coding sequence is TGTGCCAGCAGGGGGGGTCAGTCTGGGGCCAACGTCCTGACTTTC. It specifies CASRGGQSGANVLTF.

The V gene is TRBV5-4, the J gene TRBJ1-4; possibly TRBD1 for D (5 bases). The CDR3 sequence is 14 residues long. Germline lookup yields CDR1 SGHNT and CDR2 YYREEE (reference sequence). V lost 6 bases, J lost 9 bases, and 18 bases lay in between. The CDR3 reads CASTFGGAGQKLFF. The CDR3 DNA reads TGTGCCAGCACTTTCGGAGGGGCGGGCCAAAAACTGTTTTTT.

The J gene is TRBJ1-4, the V gene TRBV18, with D possibly TRBD1 on 5 matching bases. The length of the CDR3 is 16 residues. The germline V gene encodes CDR1 KGHSH and CDR2 LQKENI. The ends were cut back, 2 bases at V and 7 bases at J, with 17 bases in the middle. As DNA, the CDR3 is TGTGCCAGCTCACCAGGGAATAGTTGGCAGGGTGAAAAACTGTTTTTT. It encodes CASSPGNSWQGEKLFF.

The J gene is TRBJ1-2, the V gene TRBV28; a possible D gene is TRBD1 (6 bases). Deletions cut 2 bases from V and 5 bases from J, with 15 bases between. This CDR3 has 15 amino acids. CDR1 is MDHEN and CDR2 is SYDVKM in the germline V gene. The DNA for the CDR3 is TGTGCCAGCAGTTTAAGGGCGGCCAGGGGTTATGGCTACACCTTC. Translation: CASSLRAARGYGYTF.

The CDR3 spells CATSGRSGSSYNEQFF. The CDR3 DNA follows: TGTGCCACCAGTGGTCGGAGCGGGAGCTCCTACAATGAGCAGTTCTTC. The chain recombines TRBV24-1 with TRBJ2-1, with 8 bases that match TRBD2. The CDR3 loop spans 16 amino acids. V gave up 5 bases and J gave up 0 bases; unmatched junction bases: 5. From germline, CDR1 is KGHDR and CDR2 SFDVKD.